Following are 10 T cell receptor beta chains from one sample sequenced in a study of a mutant IDH1 vaccine in newly diagnosed glioma. No antigen has been assigned to these receptors. Sequencing used immunoSEQ multiplex PCR; TCRdb keeps in-frame clones, though not all of them. The sample holds around 44,000 clones; roughly three quarters are singletons and the top ten take roughly 6.3%. Time point specified: week 35, safety follow-up. The vaccine gave 300 ug of a 20-mer mutant IDH1 peptide subcutaneously per dose. Sequenced here: PBMCs, sampled from a glioma patient whose treatment included an IDH1 peptide vaccine. These receptors were collected from a man in his forties with glioma.

This rearrangement joins TRBV11-2 to TRBJ2-7; tentatively, D is TRBD1 (6 bases). The germline V gene encodes CDR1 SGHAT and CDR2 FQNNGV. The CDR3 is made up of 16 amino acids. V lost 1 base to trimming and J lost 3 bases, with 16 bases between them. CDR3 sequence reads: CASSLGMTGSLYEQYF. The CDR3 DNA reads TGTGCCAGCAGCTTAGGAATGACAGGATCCCTCTACGAGCAGTACTTC.

The chain is built from TRBV6-4 and TRBJ1-1; 10 nucleotides agree with TRBD1. CDR1 is MRHNA and CDR2 is SNTAGT in the germline V gene. The CDR3 sequence is 16 residues long. The V segment lost 6 bases and the J segment 5 bases; nucleotides outside the gene matches: 12. The CDR3 region is CASRTLRTGGKTEAFF. For the CDR3, the DNA is TGTGCCAGCAGAACCTTAAGGACAGGGGGGAAGACTGAAGCTTTCTTT.

V usage is TRBV6-5 and J usage is TRBJ2-1; 10 nucleotides match TRBD1. Trimming at V came to 2 bases and at J to 5 bases, leaving 6 bases not matched to a gene. In germline, CDR1 is MNHEY, CDR2 SVGAGI. The CDR3 totals 16 residues. CDR3 DNA: TGTGCCAGCAGTTACCCCGGGACAGGGGTTAACAATGAGCAGTTCTTC. It specifies CASSYPGTGVNNEQFF.

The chain employs TRBV4-2 and TRBJ2-3, with D possibly TRBD2 on 5 matching bases. This CDR3 is 17 amino acids long. Germline V gene data show CDR1 as LGHNA and CDR2 as YNFKEQ. Trimming removed 4 bases from V and 2 bases from J, with 19 bases in between. The CDR3 DNA is TGTGCCAGCAGCCCGAAGGCTAGCCTTTTTGTCACAGATACGCAGTATTTT. Amino acids: CASSPKASLFVTDTQYF.

In its sample, this clone was seen once. The rearrangement joins TRBV5-6 to TRBJ2-5; D might be TRBD1 (6 bases). Deletions cut 2 bases from V and 3 bases from J, with 11 bases between. The CDR3 is made up of 14 amino acids. CDR1 and CDR2 (germline): SGHDT, YYEEEE. The CDR3 DNA reads TGTGCCAGCAGCTTCCCGGACAGAAAAGAGACCCAGTACTTC. Protein sequence: CASSFPDRKETQYF.

The chain uses TRBV5-6 and TRBJ1-3; D is unresolved. Germline V gene lookup returns CDR1 SGHDT and CDR2 YYEEEE. The CDR3 sequence is 13 residues long. V was pared by 4 bases and J by 0 bases, with 5 bases between. CDR3 sequence reads: CASSPRSGNTIYF. In DNA, the CDR3 is TGTGCCAGCAGCCCCCGCTCTGGAAACACCATATATTTT.

V usage is TRBV30 and J usage is TRBJ1-6, with a tentative D call TRBD1 (5 bases). Trimming left V 3 bases short and J 1 base short, with 10 bases between. Germline assignment: CDR1 GTSNPN and CDR2 SVGIG (reference sequence). The CDR3 runs 15 residues. In DNA form, the CDR3 reads TGTGCCTGGAGCGGGGGGGGTTCCTATAATTCACCCCTCCACTTT. Protein: CAWSGGGSYNSPLHF.

The chain couples TRBV30 to TRBJ1-5; the D gene is possibly TRBD1 (6 bases). Germline V CDR1 and CDR2: GTSNPN, SVGIG (reference sequence). Trimming took off 3 bases at V and 4 bases at J, with 10 bases between the two ends. The length of the CDR3 is 13 residues. The CDR3 coding sequence is TGTGCCTGGAGAGCAGGGGTTAATCAGCCCCAGCATTTT. Translating gives CAWRAGVNQPQHF. The entire variable domain, with the rest obtained from reference TRBV30 and TRBJ1-5, is as follows: SQTIHQWPATLVQPVGSPLSLECTVEGTSNPNLYWYRQAAGRGLQLLFYSVGIGQISSEVPQNLSASRPQDRQFILSSKKLLLSDSGFYLCAWRAGVNQPQHFGDGTRLSIL.

The V gene is TRBV5-5, the J gene TRBJ2-7; possibly TRBD1 or TRBD2 for D (6 bases each). V gave up 2 bases and J gave up 5 bases, with 14 bases separating them. The CDR3 runs 14 residues. Germline V gene lookup returns CDR1 SGHKS and CDR2 YYEKEE (reference sequence). The CDR3, as DNA: TGTGCCAGCAGCTTTAGGGGGGATCGGGACGAGCAGTACTTC. Protein: CASSFRGDRDEQYF.

This chain connects TRBV5-1 to TRBJ2-1; D gene uncertain. The CDR3 consists of 13 residues. CDR1 and CDR2 from the germline V gene are SGHRS and YFSETQ. Deletions cut 1 base from V and 3 bases from J, with 5 bases between. The CDR3 nucleotides are TGCGCCAGCAGCTTGCCGGGCTACAATGAGCAGTTCTTC. Protein sequence: CASSLPGYNEQFF.